A single sample is the source of the 21 T cell receptor beta chains below, sequenced in a study of neurological immune-mediated disorders. TCRdb called the 5' RACE reads again in MiXCR, with one record for every CDR3 protein. The repertoire has 55,000 to 80,000 distinct CDR3 sequences, under 5.5% of them found once; the top ten carry around 3.5%. Sequences were obtained from PBMCs. All receptors derive from a woman in her 50s with multiple sclerosis.

This clonotype occurred many times. The chain links TRBV27 to TRBJ1-6; 8 bases agree with TRBD1. J was trimmed by 9 bases and V by 6 bases; bases with no gene match: 4. The CDR3 is 13 residues long. The germline V gene encodes CDR1 MNHEY and CDR2 SMNVEV (reference sequence). CDR3: CASSRGQPSPLHF. The CDR3 bases are TGTGCCAGCAGCAGGGGGCAGCCTTCACCCCTCCACTTT.

This clonotype was counted ten times or more. The rearrangement uses TRBV20-1 and TRBJ1-6; D remains ambiguous. V lost 2 bases to trimming and J lost 8 bases, with 10 bases between them. CDR1 and CDR2 from the germline V gene are DFQATT and SNEGSKA (reference sequence). CDR3 size: 13 residues. The CDR3 spells CSARSRRDSPLHF. The CDR3 coding sequence is TGCAGTGCTAGATCGAGAAGGGATTCACCCCTCCACTTT.

This clonotype was detected ten times or more. V gene TRBV4-1 combines with J gene TRBJ1-1; no clear D gene. The CDR3 loop spans 15 amino acids. CDR1 MGHRA and CDR2 YSYEKL come from the germline V gene. Trimming removed 0 bases from V and 1 base from J, with 9 bases in between. The CDR3 loop is CASSQDIFPNTEAFF. The CDR3 DNA reads TGCGCCAGCAGCCAAGATATATTCCCGAACACTGAAGCTTTCTTT.

For this clonotype: This may be a read error, as it is one base from a much larger clone. The V and J genes are TRBV10-1 and TRBJ1-5; no definite D call. The V gene's germline CDR1 is WNHNN and CDR2 SYGVQD (reference sequence). The germline V and J ends were trimmed by 9 bases and 5 bases, with 5 bases remaining between them. The CDR3 extends over 10 amino acids. CDR3 loop: CASKDQPQHF. The CDR3 region has the DNA TGCGCCAGTAAAGATCAGCCCCAGCATTTT.

This clonotype occurred many times. The V call is TRBV5-1, the J call TRBJ2-2; the D call may be TRBD1 or TRBD2 (6 bases each). This CDR3 spans 16 amino acids. V was pared by 0 bases and J by 0 bases, with 9 bases between. CDR1 is SGHRS, CDR2 YFSETQ, per germline. CDR3 loop: CASSLAGAANTGELFF. CDR3 sequence (DNA): TGCGCCAGCAGCTTGGCGGGGGCCGCGAACACCGGGGAGCTGTTTTTT.

Ten or more counts support this clonotype. The V and J genes are TRBV14 and TRBJ1-3; 7 nucleotides line up with TRBD1. In germline, CDR1 is SGHDN, CDR2 FVKESK. With 4 bases clipped from V and 4 bases from J, the junction kept 7 bases outside the gene matches. The CDR3 spans 15 residues. In DNA form, the CDR3 reads TGTGCCAGCAGCCCTCGACAGGGAGCAGGAAACACCATATATTTT. Translating gives CASSPRQGAGNTIYF.

This clonotype was observed at least ten times. This chain uses TRBV6-2 or TRBV6-3 with TRBJ2-7, with D possibly being TRBD2 (6 bases). CDR3 length: 15 amino acids. Trimming cost V 0 bases and J 2 bases, with 11 bases left between them. Germline V gene lookup returns CDR1 MNHEY and CDR2 SVGEGT. The CDR3 sequence: CASSYSRGATYEQYF. CDR3 bases: TGTGCCAGCAGTTACTCGCGCGGGGCAACCTACGAGCAGTACTTC.

This clonotype was seen ten or more times. This rearrangement joins TRBV27 to TRBJ2-4; D uncertain. CDR1 and CDR2 from the germline V gene are MNHEY and SMNVEV (reference sequence). With 2 bases removed from V and 0 bases from J, the gap between germline ends came to 11 bases. The CDR3 extends over 16 amino acids. CDR3 DNA: TGTGCCAGCAGTTTACCAAGGGTACTAGCCAAAAACATTCAGTACTTC. Translated, it gives CASSLPRVLAKNIQYF.

This clonotype was found many times. The chain couples TRBV3-1 to TRBJ2-5; weak D call: TRBD2 (6 bases). CDR3 length: 12 residues. V was cut by 7 bases and J by 5 bases, with 11 bases left in between. Germline CDR1 reads LGHDT; CDR2 reads YNNKEL (reference sequence). CDR3 DNA: TGTGCCAGCAACCATGGGGGGGAGACCCAGTACTTC. It yields the protein CASNHGGETQYF.

This clonotype was seen at least ten times. The chain uses TRBV9 and TRBJ1-2; 8 nucleotides line up with TRBD1. CDR1 and CDR2 (germline): SGDLS, YYNGEE. Unmatched junction bases numbered 6, after V lost 3 bases and J lost 8 bases. The CDR3 consists of 13 residues. This CDR3 reads CASSAQGAGGYTF. CDR3 bases: TGTGCCAGCAGCGCTCAGGGGGCAGGGGGCTACACCTTC.

On this clonotype: A much larger clone lies one base from this, so it may be a read error. The rearrangement joins TRBV10-3 to TRBJ1-5; D not certain. Trimming removed 0 bases at V and 9 bases at J, with 15 bases between. The CDR3 loop spans 15 amino acids. Germline CDR1 and CDR2: ENHRY and SYGVKD. The CDR3 DNA follows: TGTGCCATCAGTGAGTCGGGGAAGGGCGCTTCGCCCCAGCATTTT. Translated, it gives CAISESGKGASPQHF.

At least ten counts were recorded for this clonotype. The J gene is TRBJ2-5, the V gene TRBV6-5, with 8 bases fitting TRBD1. Germline V gene sequence: CDR1 MNHEY, CDR2 SVGAGI. V lost 6 bases and J lost 5; bases outside the gene matches: 14. The CDR3 is made up of 16 amino acids. As DNA, the CDR3 is TGTGCCAGCAGATCCAAGGCAGGGGGCGATTTTGAGACCCAGTACTTC. The encoded protein is CASRSKAGGDFETQYF.

In regard to this clonotype: Because the CDR3 is missing its conserved closing phenylalanine or tryptophan, this is likely a read error. This chain links TRBV7-2 with TRBJ2-5, with TRBD1 matching 11 bases. This CDR3 is built from 15 residues. V lost 0 bases, J lost 4 bases, and 1 base stayed unmatched. Germline-derived CDR1 and CDR2 are SGHTA and FQGNSA. Written as DNA, the CDR3 is TGTGCCAGCAGCTTAGCGGGGACAGGGGGAGAGACCCAGTACATC. It translates to CASSLAGTGGETQYI.

Ten or more counts support this clonotype. The CDR3 region has the DNA TGCAGCGTTGAAGGCCTAGGACAGGGGGCTTCGTATGGCTACACCTTC. Translating gives CSVEGLGQGASYGYTF. This chain connects TRBV29-1 to TRBJ1-2, with 11 bases fitting TRBD1. Per germline, CDR1 SQVTM and CDR2 ANQGSEA. Trimming took 1 base from V and 5 from J; bases not matched to a gene: 9. The CDR3 sequence is 16 residues long. The full variable domain, its missing parts supplied by reference TRBV29-1 and TRBJ1-2, is SAVISQKPSRDICQRGTSLTIQCQVDSQVTMMFWYRQQPGQSLTLIATANQGSEATYESGFVIDKFPISRPNLTFSTLTVSNMSPEDSSIYLCSVEGLGQGASYGYTFGSGTRLTVV.

This sequence joins TRBV7-2 and TRBJ2-1, with 8 bases that match TRBD2. The CDR3 has 16 residues. Per the germline V gene, CDR1 is SGHTA and CDR2 is FQGNSA. V lost 5 bases to trimming and J lost 5 bases; unmatched junction nucleotides: 11. This CDR3 is CASSTPGAGGHNEQFF. For the CDR3, the DNA is TGTGCCAGCAGCACCCCGGGTGCGGGGGGCCACAATGAGCAGTTCTTC.

This clonotype was observed a few times. The chain uses TRBV5-1 and TRBJ1-4; TRBD1 is a possible D gene (6 bases). CDR3 length equals 15 residues. Deletions cut 4 bases from V and 5 bases from J, with 15 bases between. Germline CDR1 SGHRS, CDR2 YFSETQ. The CDR3 reads CASSALTGMNEKLFF. As DNA, the CDR3 is TGCGCCAGCAGCGCCCTAACAGGGATGAATGAAAAACTGTTTTTT. The variable domain in full, completed from reference TRBV5-1 and TRBJ1-4, reads KAGVTQTPRYLIKTRGQQVTLSCSPISGHRSVSWYQQTPGQGLQFLFEYFSETQRNKGNFPGRFSGRQFSNSRSEMNVSTLELGDSALYLCASSALTGMNEKLFFGSGTQLSVL.

This clonotype was seen ten or more times. The chain joins TRBV11-2 to TRBJ2-5; D unclear. This CDR3 has 14 amino acids. V dropped 5 bases and J dropped 5 bases, with 15 bases sitting between them. Germline V gives CDR1 SGHAT, CDR2 FQNNGV. CDR3 protein: CASSPGSSGETQYF. CDR3 nucleotide sequence: TGTGCCAGCAGCCCCGGGTCTAGTGGCGAGACCCAGTACTTC.

This clonotype was seen ten or more times. The chain employs TRBV7-9 and TRBJ2-4; weak D call: TRBD2 (6 bases). Between the trimmed V and J ends, which lost 0 bases and 8 bases, there was a span of 8 bases. CDR1 SEHNR and CDR2 FQNEAQ come from the germline V gene (reference sequence). CDR3 length equals 13 residues. The CDR3 loop reads CASSLAGEDIQYF. DNA of the CDR3: TGTGCCAGCAGCTTAGCAGGGGAGGACATTCAGTACTTC. The variable domain in full, with the rest retrieved from reference TRBV7-9 and TRBJ2-4, is DTGVSQNPRHKITKRGQNVTFRCDPISEHNRLYWYRQTLGQGPEFLTYFQNEAQLEKSRLLSDRFSAERPKGSFSTLEIQRTEQGDSAMYLCASSLAGEDIQYFGAGTRLSVL.

This clonotype was found many times. The V call is TRBV5-1, the J call TRBJ1-1, with D hard to call. From germline, CDR1 is SGHRS and CDR2 YFSETQ. V lost 1 base, J lost 4 bases, and 14 bases lay in between. CDR3 length: 15 residues. In DNA form, the CDR3 reads TGCGCCAGCAGCTTGTCGCCCGGGTCGGGCACTGAAGCTTTCTTT. Its protein is CASSLSPGSGTEAFF.

The V call is TRBV20-1, the J call TRBJ2-5, with 10 bases matching TRBD1. The CDR3 is made up of 16 amino acids. Germline V gene sequence: CDR1 DFQATT, CDR2 SNEGSKA (reference sequence). The ends lost 8 bases at V and 2 bases at J; junction bases unmatched: 14. CDR3 residues: CSTADRGLVAQETQYF. The CDR3 region has the DNA TGCAGTACAGCTGACAGGGGGCTTGTCGCTCAAGAGACCCAGTACTTC.

This clonotype was recorded many times. The genes are TRBV6-5 and TRBJ2-2; no clear D gene. This CDR3 comprises 15 residues. Trimming cost V 8 bases and J 3 bases, with 16 bases left between them. Germline assignment: CDR1 MNHEY and CDR2 SVGAGI. In DNA form, the CDR3 reads TGTGCCAGCCGCCGCGCAGTCAGAGACACCGGGGAGCTGTTTTTT. It codes for CASRRAVRDTGELFF.